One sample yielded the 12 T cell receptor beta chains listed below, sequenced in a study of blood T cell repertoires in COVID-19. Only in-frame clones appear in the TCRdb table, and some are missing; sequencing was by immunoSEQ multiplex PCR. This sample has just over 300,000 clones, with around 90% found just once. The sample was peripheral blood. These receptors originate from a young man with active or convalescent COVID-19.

CDR3 amino acids: CASSLDSRFSYEQYF. The CDR3 nucleotides are TGTGCCAGCAGCTTAGATTCTAGGTTCTCCTACGAGCAGTACTTC. V is TRBV11-2 and J is TRBJ2-7, with D unresolved. This CDR3 spans 15 amino acids. V lost 0 bases, J lost 0 bases, and 9 bases lay in between. Germline CDR1 and CDR2: SGHAT and FQNNGV.

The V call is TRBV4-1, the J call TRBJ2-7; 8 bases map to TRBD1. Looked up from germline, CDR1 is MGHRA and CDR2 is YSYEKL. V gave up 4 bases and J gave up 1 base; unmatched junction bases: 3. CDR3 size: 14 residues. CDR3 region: CASSPRTGSYEQYF. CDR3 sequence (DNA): TGCGCCAGCAGCCCCAGGACAGGGTCCTACGAGCAGTACTTC.

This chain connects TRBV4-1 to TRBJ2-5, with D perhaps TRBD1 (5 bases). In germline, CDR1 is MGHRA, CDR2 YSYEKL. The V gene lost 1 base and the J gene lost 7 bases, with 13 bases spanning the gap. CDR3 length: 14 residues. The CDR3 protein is CASSQARTLGTQYF. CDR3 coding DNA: TGCGCCAGCAGCCAAGCTAGGACATTGGGGACCCAGTACTTC.

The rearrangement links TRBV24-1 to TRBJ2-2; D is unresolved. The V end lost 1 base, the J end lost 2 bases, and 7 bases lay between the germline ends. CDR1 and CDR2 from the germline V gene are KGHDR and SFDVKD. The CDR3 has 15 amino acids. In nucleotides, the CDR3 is TGTGCCACCAGTGATTTTTGGAGCAACACCGGGGAGCTGTTTTTT. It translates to CATSDFWSNTGELFF.

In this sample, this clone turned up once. CDR3 amino acids: CASSRGTGRVNEQFF. As DNA, the CDR3 is TGTGCCAGCAGCCGCGGGACAGGGAGGGTGAATGAGCAGTTCTTC. The chain joins TRBV14 to TRBJ2-1, with 9 positions matching TRBD1. The CDR3 has 15 amino acids. The V gene's germline CDR1 is SGHDN and CDR2 FVKESK. V was clipped by 4 bases and J by 7 bases; unmatched bases: 8.

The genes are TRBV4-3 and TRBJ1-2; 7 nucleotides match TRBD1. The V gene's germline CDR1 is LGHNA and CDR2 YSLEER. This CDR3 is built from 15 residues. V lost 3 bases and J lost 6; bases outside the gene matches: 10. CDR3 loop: CASSQRLTGLNGYTF. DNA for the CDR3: TGCGCCAGCAGCCAGAGGTTGACAGGGCTCAATGGCTACACCTTC.

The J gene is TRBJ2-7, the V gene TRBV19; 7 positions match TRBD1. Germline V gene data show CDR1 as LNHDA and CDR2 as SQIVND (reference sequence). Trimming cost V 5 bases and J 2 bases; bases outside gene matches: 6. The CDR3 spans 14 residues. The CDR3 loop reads CASSPRDRTYEQYF. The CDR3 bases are TGTGCCAGTAGTCCCCGGGACAGAACCTACGAGCAGTACTTC.

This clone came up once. The CDR3 DNA follows: TGTGCCAGCAGCGTAGGTCCCGAGTTCACTGAAGCTTTCTTT. The encoded protein is CASSVGPEFTEAFF. The chain joins TRBV9 to TRBJ1-1; unclear D gene. Trimming shortened V by 0 bases and J by 4 bases, and 10 bases separated the two germline ends. Germline loops: CDR1 SGDLS, CDR2 YYNGEE. The CDR3 loop spans 14 amino acids.

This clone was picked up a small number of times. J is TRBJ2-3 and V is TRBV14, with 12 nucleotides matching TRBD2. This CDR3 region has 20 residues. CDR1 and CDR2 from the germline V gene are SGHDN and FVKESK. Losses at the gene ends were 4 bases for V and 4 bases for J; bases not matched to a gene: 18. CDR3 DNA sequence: TGTGCCAGCAGCCCGACGAGACTAGCGGGAGTATGGGGGGCCGCAGATACGCAGTATTTT. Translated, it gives CASSPTRLAGVWGAADTQYF.

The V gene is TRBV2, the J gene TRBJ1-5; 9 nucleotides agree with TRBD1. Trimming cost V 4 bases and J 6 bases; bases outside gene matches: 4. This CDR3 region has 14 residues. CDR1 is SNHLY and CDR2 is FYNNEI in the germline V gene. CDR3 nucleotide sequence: TGTGCCAGCAGTGGACAGGGGGTTGGTCAGCCCCAGCATTTT. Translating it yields CASSGQGVGQPQHF.

The CDR3 DNA reads TGTGCCAGCAGCCCTTGGACTAGCGGGAGGGCCGGGGAGCTGTTTTTT. Protein product: CASSPWTSGRAGELFF. V usage is TRBV9 and J usage is TRBJ2-2, with 15 bases identical to TRBD2. After removal of 4 bases from V and 6 bases from J, the junction contained 4 bases not matched to a gene. CDR3 length equals 16 residues. Germline loops: CDR1 SGDLS, CDR2 YYNGEE.

CDR3 loop: CASSSRWETQYF. The DNA for the CDR3 is TGTGCCAGCAGCTCGCGGTGGGAGACCCAGTACTTC. This chain connects TRBV5-6 to TRBJ2-5; no clear D gene. The V end was cut by 3 bases, the J end by 5 bases, with 8 bases between. The CDR3 contains 12 residues. CDR1 SGHDT and CDR2 YYEEEE come from the germline V gene.